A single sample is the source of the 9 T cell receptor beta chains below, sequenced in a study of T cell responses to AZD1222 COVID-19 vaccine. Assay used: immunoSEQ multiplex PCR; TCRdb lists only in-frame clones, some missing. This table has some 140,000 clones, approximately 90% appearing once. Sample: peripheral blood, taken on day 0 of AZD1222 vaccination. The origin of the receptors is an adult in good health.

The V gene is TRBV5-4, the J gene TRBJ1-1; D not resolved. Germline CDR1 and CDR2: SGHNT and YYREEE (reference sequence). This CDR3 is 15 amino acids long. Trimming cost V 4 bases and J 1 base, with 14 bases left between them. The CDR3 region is CASSPPGRQNTEAFF. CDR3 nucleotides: TGTGCCAGCAGCCCTCCCGGACGGCAGAACACTGAAGCTTTCTTT.

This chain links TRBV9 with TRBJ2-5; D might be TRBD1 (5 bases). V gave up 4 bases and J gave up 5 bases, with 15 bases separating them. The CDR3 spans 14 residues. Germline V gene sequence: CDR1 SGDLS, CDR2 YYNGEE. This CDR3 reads CASSLQTVGETQYF. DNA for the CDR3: TGTGCCAGCAGCCTCCAGACAGTAGGGGAGACCCAGTACTTC.

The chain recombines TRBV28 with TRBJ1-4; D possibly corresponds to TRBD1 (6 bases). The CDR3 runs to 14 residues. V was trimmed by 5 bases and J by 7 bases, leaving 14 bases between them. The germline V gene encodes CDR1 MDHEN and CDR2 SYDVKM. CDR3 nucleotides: TGTGCCAGCAGTCCGACAGGACCTGGTGAAAAACTGTTTTTT. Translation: CASSPTGPGEKLFF. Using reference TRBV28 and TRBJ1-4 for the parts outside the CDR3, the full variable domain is DVKVTQSSRYLVKRTGEKVFLECVQDMDHENMFWYRQDPGLGLRLIYFSYDVKMKEKGDIPEGYSVSREKKERFSLILESASTNQTSMYLCASSPTGPGEKLFFGSGTQLSVL.

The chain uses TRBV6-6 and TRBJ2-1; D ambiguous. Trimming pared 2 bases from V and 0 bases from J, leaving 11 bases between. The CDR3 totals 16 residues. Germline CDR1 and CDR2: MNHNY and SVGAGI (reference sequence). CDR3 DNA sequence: TGTGCCAGCAGTTACCAGGCCCATCCCTCCTACAATGAGCAGTTCTTC. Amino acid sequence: CASSYQAHPSYNEQFF.

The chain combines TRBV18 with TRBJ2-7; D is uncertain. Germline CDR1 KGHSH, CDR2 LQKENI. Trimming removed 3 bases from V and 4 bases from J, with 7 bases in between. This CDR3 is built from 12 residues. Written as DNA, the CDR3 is TGTGCCAGCTCACCCACCCAATACGAGCAGTACTTC. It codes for CASSPTQYEQYF.

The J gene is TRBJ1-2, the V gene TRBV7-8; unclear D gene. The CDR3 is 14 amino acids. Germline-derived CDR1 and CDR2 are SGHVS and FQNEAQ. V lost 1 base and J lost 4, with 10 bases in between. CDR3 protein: CASSLVRVGYGYTF. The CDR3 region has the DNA TGTGCCAGCAGCTTAGTTAGGGTCGGCTATGGCTACACCTTC.

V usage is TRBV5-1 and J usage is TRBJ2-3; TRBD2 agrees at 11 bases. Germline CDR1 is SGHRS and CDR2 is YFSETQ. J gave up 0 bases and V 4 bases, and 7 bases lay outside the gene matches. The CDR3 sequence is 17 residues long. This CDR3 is CASSTRTSGYSTDTQYF. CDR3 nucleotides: TGCGCCAGCAGCACGCGGACTAGCGGGTATAGCACAGATACGCAGTATTTT. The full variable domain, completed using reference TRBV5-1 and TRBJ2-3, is KAGVTQTPRYLIKTRGQQVTLSCSPISGHRSVSWYQQTPGQGLQFLFEYFSETQRNKGNFPGRFSGRQFSNSRSEMNVSTLELGDSALYLCASSTRTSGYSTDTQYFGPGTRLTVL.

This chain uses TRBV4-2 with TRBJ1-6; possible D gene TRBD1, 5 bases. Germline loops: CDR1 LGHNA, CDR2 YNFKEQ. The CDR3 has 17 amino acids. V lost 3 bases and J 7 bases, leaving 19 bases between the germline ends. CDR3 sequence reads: CASSQDLLGLWNSPLHF. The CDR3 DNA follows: TGTGCCAGCAGCCAGGATTTATTGGGACTTTGGAATTCACCCCTCCACTTT.

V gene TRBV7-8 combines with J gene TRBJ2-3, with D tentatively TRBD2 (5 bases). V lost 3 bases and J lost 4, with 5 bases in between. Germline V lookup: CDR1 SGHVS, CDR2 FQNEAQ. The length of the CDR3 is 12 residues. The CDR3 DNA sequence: TGTGCCAGCAGCTTCGGGGCAGATACGCAGTATTTT. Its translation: CASSFGADTQYF.